This T cell receptor (beta chain) was documented in a study of breast tumors, draining lymph nodes, adjacent tissues. Notes on the study in general: Findings are consistent with lymph node origin and intratumoral expansion of most tumor T cells. Compared with basal-like, luminal-like tumors shared significantly more repertoire with nontumor tissue. Tumors had less TCR diversity than lymph nodes, more than nontumor tissue. Data only fit, rather than demonstrated, lymph node origin of most tumor T cells.

For this clonotype: Its matching antigen is unknown. Sequence at one end of the junction differs from germline and may be a read error.

This CDR3 spans 14 amino acids. The germline V gene has CDR1 KGHSH and CDR2 LQKENI. TCRdb analysed the multiplex PCR reads with MiXCR anew, one entry per CDR3 protein. The top ten clones hold approximately 3.6% of a sample with around 250,000 distinct CDR3 sequences, less than 35% of them seen once. The lymph nodes were axillary draining lymph nodes from breast cancer patients. J is TRBJ2-5 and V is TRBV18, with D hard to call. This sequence originates from a female donor with breast cancer. Some clones in this sample may be carry-over from other donors' samples. Specimen: axillary lymph node tissue. CDR3 sequence: CVSPPPNTQETQCF. The CDR3 bases are TGTGTCAGCCCACCACCAAACACGCAAGAGACCCAGTGCTTC.